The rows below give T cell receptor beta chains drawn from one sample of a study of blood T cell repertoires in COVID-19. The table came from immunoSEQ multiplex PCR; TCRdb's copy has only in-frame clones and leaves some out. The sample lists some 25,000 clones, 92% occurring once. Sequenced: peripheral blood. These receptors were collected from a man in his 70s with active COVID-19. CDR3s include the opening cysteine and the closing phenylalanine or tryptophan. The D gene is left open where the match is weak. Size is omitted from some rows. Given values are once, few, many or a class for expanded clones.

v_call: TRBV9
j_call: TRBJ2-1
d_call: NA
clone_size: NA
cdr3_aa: CASSSRGGLIEQFF
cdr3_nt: TGTGCCAGCAGCTCTAGGGGGGGCCTCATCGAGCAGTTCTTC

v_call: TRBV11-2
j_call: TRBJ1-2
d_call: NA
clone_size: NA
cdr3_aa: CASSFPRGRGGLTGYTF
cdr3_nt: TGTGCCAGCAGCTTCCCGCGGGGTAGGGGAGGACTTACGGGCTACACCTTC

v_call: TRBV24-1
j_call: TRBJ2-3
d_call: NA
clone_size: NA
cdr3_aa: CATSQSTDTQYF
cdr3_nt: TGTGCCACCAGCCAAAGCACAGATACGCAGTATTTT

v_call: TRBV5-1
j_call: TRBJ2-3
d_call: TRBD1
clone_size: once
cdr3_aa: CASSLQPRTGGTDTQYF
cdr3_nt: TGCGCCAGCAGCTTACAACCTCGGACAGGGGGCACAGATACGCAGTATTTT

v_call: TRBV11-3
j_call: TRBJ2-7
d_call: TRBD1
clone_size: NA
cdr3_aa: CASSPGTGEGTYEQYF
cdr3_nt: TGTGCCAGCAGCCCTGGGACAGGGGAGGGGACCTACGAGCAGTACTTC

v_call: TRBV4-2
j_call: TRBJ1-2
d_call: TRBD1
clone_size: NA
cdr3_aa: CASSQSWDREGYTF
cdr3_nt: TGTGCCAGCAGCCAAAGTTGGGACAGGGAGGGCTACACCTTC

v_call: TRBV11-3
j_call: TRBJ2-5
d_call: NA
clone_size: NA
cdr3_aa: CASSLGGPQETQYF
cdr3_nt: TGTGCCAGCAGCTTAGGGGGGCCACAAGAGACCCAGTACTTC

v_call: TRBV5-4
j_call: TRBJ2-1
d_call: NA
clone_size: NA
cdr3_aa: CASQLYSYNEQFF
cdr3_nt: TGTGCCAGTCAGTTGTATTCCTACAATGAGCAGTTCTTC

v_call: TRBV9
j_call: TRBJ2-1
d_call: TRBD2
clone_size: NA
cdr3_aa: CASSFHRGLAGADPSYNEQFF
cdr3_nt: TGTGCCAGCAGCTTCCACCGGGGACTAGCGGGTGCCGATCCTTCCTACAATGAGCAGTTCTTC

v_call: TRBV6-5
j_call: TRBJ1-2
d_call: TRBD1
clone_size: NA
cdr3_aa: CASSWDRVQGYTF
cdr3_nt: TGTGCCAGCAGTTGGGACAGGGTGCAGGGCTACACCTTC

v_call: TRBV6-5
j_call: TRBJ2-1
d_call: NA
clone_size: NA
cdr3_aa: CASSSTGSSYNEQFF
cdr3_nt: TGTGCCAGCAGTTCCACAGGGAGCTCCTACAATGAGCAGTTCTTC

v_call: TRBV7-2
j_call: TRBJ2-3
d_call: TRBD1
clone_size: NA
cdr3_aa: CASSTSSGTATPTDTQYF
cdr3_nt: TGTGCCAGCAGCACCTCGTCCGGGACAGCTACCCCCACAGATACGCAGTATTTT

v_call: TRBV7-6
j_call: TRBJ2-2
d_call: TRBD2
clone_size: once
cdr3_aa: CASSLLTAGGNTGELFF
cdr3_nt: TGTGCCAGCAGCTTACTCACGGCGGGGGGAAACACCGGGGAGCTGTTTTTT

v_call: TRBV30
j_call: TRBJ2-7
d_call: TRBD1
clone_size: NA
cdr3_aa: CAWSSRDSYEQYF
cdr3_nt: TGTGCCTGGAGTTCCCGGGACAGCTACGAGCAGTACTTC

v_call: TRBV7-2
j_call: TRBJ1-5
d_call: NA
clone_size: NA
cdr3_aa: CASSLSRSDQPQHF
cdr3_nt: TGTGCCAGCAGCTTATCCCGGTCGGATCAGCCCCAGCATTTT

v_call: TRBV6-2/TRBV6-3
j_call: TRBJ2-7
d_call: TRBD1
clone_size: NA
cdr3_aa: CASSRHRGQGIDEQYF
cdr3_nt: TGTGCCAGCAGTCGACACCGAGGACAGGGTATCGACGAGCAGTACTTC

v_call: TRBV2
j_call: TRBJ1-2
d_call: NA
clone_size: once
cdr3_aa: CASTVDYGYTF
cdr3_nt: TGTGCCAGCACCGTTGACTATGGCTACACCTTC

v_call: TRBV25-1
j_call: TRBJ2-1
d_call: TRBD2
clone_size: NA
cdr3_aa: CASSGSGGYNEQFF
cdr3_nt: TGTGCCAGCAGTGGGTCGGGGGGTTACAATGAGCAGTTCTTC

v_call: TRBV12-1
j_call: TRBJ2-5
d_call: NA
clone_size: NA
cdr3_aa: CASSTRLAGGETQYF
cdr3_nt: TGTGCCAGCAGTACCAGACTAGCGGGAGGGGAGACCCAGTACTTC